These 11 T cell receptor beta chains share one sample of origin, sequenced in a study of T-cell reconstitution after alpha-beta-depleted transplantation in children (dated by TCRdb to 2015 to 2016). According to the study, the label for this sample's treatment or condition signals: allogeneic hematopoietic cell transplantation with graft depleted of TCRalphabeta T cells and CD19 B cells. Library preparation used PCR. The data were produced on an Illumina HiSeq 2500. TCR libraries were prepared with molecular barcoding, using unique molecular identifiers to normalize TCRbeta repertoire quantification. The public sequencing data were trimmed at Q25 with fastp and processed into clonotypes with MiXCR by TCRdb, which kept only in-frame beta chains. Every CDR3 protein is listed once, alongside the most common genes and DNA of its rows. This sample lists 800,000 to 1,000,000 distinct CDR3 sequences; roughly 29% were detected once. Clones ranked in the top ten supply 25% to 35% of the sample.

This specimen consisted of PBMCs, mostly from graft donor cells, obtained 360 days after TCRalphabeta/CD19-depleted stem cell transplant. The origin of the receptors is a boy in the first two years of life who had a stem cell transplant for SCID, so the T cells may come from the graft donor.

CDR3 region: CASSVPLAGLLTDTQYF. The CDR3 coding sequence is TGTGCCAGCAGCGTACCACTAGCGGGGCTGTTGACAGATACGCAGTATTTT. The chain recombines TRBV7-9 with TRBJ2-3; 10 nucleotides line up with TRBD2. With V trimmed by 5 bases and J by 3 bases, 11 bases remained unmatched. The CDR3 covers 17 residues. Germline V lookup: CDR1 SEHNR, CDR2 FQNEAQ (reference sequence).

The chain carries TRBV5-5 and TRBJ2-7; 10 bases map to TRBD1. CDR3 length: 15 amino acids. Looked up from germline, CDR1 is SGHKS and CDR2 is YYEKEE (reference sequence). V dropped 3 bases and J dropped 3; count of bases not matched to a gene: 6. CDR3 residues: CASSSGTGDLYEQYF. In DNA, the CDR3 is TGTGCCAGCAGCTCGGGGACAGGGGACCTCTACGAGCAGTACTTC.

This clonotype was counted between two and nine times. CDR3 coding DNA: TGTGCCAGCACCCGTTTTACGGCCCTTAACACCGGGGAGCTGTTTTTT. The encoded protein is CASTRFTALNTGELFF. The rearrangement uses TRBV12-3 or TRBV12-4 and TRBJ2-2; unclear D gene. V dropped 7 bases and J dropped 2 bases, with 17 bases sitting between them. The CDR3 extends over 16 amino acids.

V gene TRBV6-1 combines with J gene TRBJ1-3; 8 positions agree with TRBD1. V was clipped by 5 bases and J by 2 bases; unmatched bases: 8. The CDR3 has 16 residues. Germline assignment: CDR1 MNHNS and CDR2 SASEGT. CDR3 bases: TGTGCCAGCAGTACAGGGGGAGTAGGGACTGGAAACACCATATATTTT. As protein: CASSTGGVGTGNTIYF.

This clonotype was seen a handful of times. This chain connects TRBV29-1 to TRBJ1-1; D is possibly TRBD1 (6 bases). V was trimmed by 5 bases and J by 7 bases, leaving 20 bases between them. Per germline, CDR1 SQVTM and CDR2 ANQGSEA. The CDR3 contains 14 residues. In nucleotides, the CDR3 is TGCAGCGTTCAAACTTTCACAGGGTCGGGTGAAGCTTTCTTT. Protein product: CSVQTFTGSGEAFF.

The chain uses TRBV5-1 and TRBJ2-6, with no clear D. The V end was cut by 0 bases, the J end by 4 bases, with 14 bases between. The length of the CDR3 is 17 residues. CDR1 and CDR2 from the germline V gene are SGHRS and YFSETQ. This chain's CDR3 is CASSLAKGLKGANVLTF. The CDR3 region has the DNA TGCGCCAGCAGCTTGGCGAAGGGTTTGAAGGGGGCCAACGTCCTGACTTTC.

The chain joins TRBV6-5 to TRBJ2-7; weak D call: TRBD1 (6 bases). In germline, CDR1 is MNHEY, CDR2 SVGAGI. The CDR3 length is 14 residues. V was clipped by 5 bases and J by 6 bases, with 17 bases between them. CDR3: CASSNPRGFGEQYF. The CDR3 DNA sequence: TGTGCCAGCAGTAACCCCAGGGGTTTCGGCGAGCAGTACTTC.

The gene calls are TRBV5-4 and TRBJ1-2; 7 bases map to TRBD1. The CDR3 is made up of 17 amino acids. V was pared by 1 base and J by 5 bases, with 14 bases of the junction left unmatched. The germline CDR1 and CDR2 sequences are SGHNT and YYREEE (reference sequence). The CDR3 here is CASSLPPSPGGDYGYTF. The CDR3, as DNA: TGTGCCAGCAGCTTGCCCCCATCCCCAGGGGGAGATTATGGCTACACCTTC.

The CDR3 spells CASSQGGASYNEQFF. The CDR3 DNA sequence: TGCGCCAGCAGCCAAGGCGGGGCATCCTACAATGAGCAGTTCTTC. The chain carries TRBV4-3 and TRBJ2-1; TRBD2 might be the D (6 bases). CDR3 length equals 15 residues. The V gene lost 1 base and the J gene lost 1 base, with 8 bases spanning the gap. The germline CDR1 and CDR2 sequences are LGHNA and YSLEER.

The chain combines TRBV20-1 with TRBJ2-7; 9 positions agree with TRBD1. This CDR3 spans 14 amino acids. Germline V gene sequence: CDR1 DFQATT, CDR2 SNEGSKA (reference sequence). V lost 3 bases and J lost 6; bases outside the gene matches: 9. The CDR3 region is CSASRDRAFAEQYF. In DNA form, the CDR3 reads TGCAGTGCTAGCCGGGACAGGGCTTTTGCCGAGCAGTACTTC.

This rearrangement joins TRBV7-9 to TRBJ1-4, with D perhaps matching TRBD1 (6 bases). CDR1 SEHNR and CDR2 FQNEAQ come from the germline V gene (reference sequence). Trimming cost V 2 bases and J 3 bases, with 10 bases left between them. CDR3 length: 15 amino acids. The CDR3 is CASSLPGASNEKLFF. CDR3 coding DNA: TGTGCCAGCAGCTTACCGGGGGCTTCTAATGAAAAACTGTTTTTT. Together with reference TRBV7-9 and TRBJ1-4, the CDR3 gives the full variable domain: DTGVSQNPRHKITKRGQNVTFRCDPISEHNRLYWYRQTLGQGPEFLTYFQNEAQLEKSRLLSDRFSAERPKGSFSTLEIQRTEQGDSAMYLCASSLPGASNEKLFFGSGTQLSVL.